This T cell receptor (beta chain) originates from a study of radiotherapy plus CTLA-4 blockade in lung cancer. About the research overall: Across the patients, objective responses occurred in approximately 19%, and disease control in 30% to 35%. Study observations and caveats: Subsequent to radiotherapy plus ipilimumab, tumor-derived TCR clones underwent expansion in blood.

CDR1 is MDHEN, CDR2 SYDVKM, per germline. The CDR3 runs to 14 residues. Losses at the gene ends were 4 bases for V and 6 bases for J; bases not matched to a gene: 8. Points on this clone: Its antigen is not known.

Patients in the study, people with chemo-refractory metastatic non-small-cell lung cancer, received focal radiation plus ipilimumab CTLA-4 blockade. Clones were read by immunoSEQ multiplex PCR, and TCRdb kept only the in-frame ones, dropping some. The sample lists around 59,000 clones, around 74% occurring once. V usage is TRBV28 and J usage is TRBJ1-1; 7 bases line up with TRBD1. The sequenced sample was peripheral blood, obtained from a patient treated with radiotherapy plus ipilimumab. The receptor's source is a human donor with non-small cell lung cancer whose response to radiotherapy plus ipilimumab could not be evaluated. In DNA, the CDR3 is TGTGCCAGCAGTTATGGGGGGACAGTCGCTGAAGCTTTCTTT. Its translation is CASSYGGTVAEAFF.